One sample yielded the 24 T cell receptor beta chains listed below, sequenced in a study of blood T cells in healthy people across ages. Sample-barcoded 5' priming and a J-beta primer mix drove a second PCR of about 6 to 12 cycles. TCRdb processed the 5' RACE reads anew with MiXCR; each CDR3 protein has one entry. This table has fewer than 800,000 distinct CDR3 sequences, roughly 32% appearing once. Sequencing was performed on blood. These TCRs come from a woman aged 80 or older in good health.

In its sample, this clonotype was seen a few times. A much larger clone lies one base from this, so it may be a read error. CDR3 sequence: CASGEGANVRTF. The CDR3 DNA reads as TGTGCCAGCGGGGAAGGGGCCAACGTCCGGACTTTC. The genes are TRBV12-3 or TRBV12-4 and TRBJ2-6; the D gene is possibly TRBD1 (5 bases). The CDR3 runs 12 residues.

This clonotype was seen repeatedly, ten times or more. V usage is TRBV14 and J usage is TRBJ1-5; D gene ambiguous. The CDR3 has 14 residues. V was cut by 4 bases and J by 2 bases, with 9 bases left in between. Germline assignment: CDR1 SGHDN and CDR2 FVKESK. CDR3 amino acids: CASSPSSGNQPQHF. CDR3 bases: TGTGCCAGCAGCCCGTCTTCCGGCAATCAGCCCCAGCATTTT.

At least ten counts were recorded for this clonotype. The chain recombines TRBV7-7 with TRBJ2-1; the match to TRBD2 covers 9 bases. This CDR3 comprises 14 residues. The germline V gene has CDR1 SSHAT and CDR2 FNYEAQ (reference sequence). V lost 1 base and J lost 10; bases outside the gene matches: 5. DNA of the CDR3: TGTGCCAGCAGCTTAGGCGGGGGGGCCGGGGAGCAGTTCTTC. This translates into CASSLGGGAGEQFF.

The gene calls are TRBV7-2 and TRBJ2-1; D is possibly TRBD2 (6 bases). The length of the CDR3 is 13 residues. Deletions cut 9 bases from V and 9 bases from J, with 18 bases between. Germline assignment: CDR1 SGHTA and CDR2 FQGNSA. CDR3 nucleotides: TGTGCCAGTCCAAGGGTGGTCGGGGGTGAGCAGTTCTTC. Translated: CASPRVVGGEQFF.

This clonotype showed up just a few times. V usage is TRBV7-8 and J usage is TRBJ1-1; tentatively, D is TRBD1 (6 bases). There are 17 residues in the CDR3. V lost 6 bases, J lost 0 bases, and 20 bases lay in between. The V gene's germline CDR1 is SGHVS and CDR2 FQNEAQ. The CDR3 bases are TGTGCCAGCAGTTTCACCGTGAGGGGGGGAATGAACACTGAAGCTTTCTTT. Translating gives CASSFTVRGGMNTEAFF.

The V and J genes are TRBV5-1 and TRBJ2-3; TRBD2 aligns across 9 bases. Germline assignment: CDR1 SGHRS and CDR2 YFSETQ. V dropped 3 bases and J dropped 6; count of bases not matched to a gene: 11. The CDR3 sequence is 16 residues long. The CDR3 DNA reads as TGCGCCAGCAGCTCGATAGCGGGAGTGGCTGCGGATACGCAGTATTTT. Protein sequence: CASSSIAGVAADTQYF.

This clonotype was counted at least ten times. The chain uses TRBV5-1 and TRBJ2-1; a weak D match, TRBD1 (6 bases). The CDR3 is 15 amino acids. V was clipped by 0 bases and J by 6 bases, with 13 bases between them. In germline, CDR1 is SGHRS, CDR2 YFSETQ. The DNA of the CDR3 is TGCGCCAGCAGCTTGGATGGGCAGGGGTTCAATGAGCAGTTCTTC. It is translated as CASSLDGQGFNEQFF. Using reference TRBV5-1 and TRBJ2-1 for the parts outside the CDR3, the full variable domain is KAGVTQTPRYLIKTRGQQVTLSCSPISGHRSVSWYQQTPGQGLQFLFEYFSETQRNKGNFPGRFSGRQFSNSRSEMNVSTLELGDSALYLCASSLDGQGFNEQFFGPGTRLTVL.

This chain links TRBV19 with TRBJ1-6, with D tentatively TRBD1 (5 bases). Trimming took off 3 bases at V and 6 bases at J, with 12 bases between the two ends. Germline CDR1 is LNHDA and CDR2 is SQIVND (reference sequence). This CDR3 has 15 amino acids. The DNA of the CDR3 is TGTGCCAGTAGTATCACAGGCGGGGGTAATTCACCCCTCCACTTT. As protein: CASSITGGGNSPLHF.

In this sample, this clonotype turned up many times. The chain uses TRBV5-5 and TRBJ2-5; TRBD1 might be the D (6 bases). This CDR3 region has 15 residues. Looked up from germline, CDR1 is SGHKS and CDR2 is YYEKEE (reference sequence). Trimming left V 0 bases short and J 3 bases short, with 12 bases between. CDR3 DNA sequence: TGTGCCAGCAGCTTGGGTGTCAGGGGAGAAGAGACCCAGTACTTC. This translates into CASSLGVRGEETQYF.

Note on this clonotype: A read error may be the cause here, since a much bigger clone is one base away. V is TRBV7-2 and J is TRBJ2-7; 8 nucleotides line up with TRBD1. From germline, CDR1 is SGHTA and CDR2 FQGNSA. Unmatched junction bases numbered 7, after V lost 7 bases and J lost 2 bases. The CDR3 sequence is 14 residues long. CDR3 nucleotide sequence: TGTGCCAGCACCGGGACAGGACCGACCTACGAGCAGTACTTC. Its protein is CASTGTGPTYEQYF.

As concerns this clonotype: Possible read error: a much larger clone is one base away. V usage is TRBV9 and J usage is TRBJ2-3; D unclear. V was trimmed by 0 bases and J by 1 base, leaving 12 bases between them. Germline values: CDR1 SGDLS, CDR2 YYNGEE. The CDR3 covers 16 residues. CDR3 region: CASSVGSSLGTDTQYF. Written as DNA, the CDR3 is TGTGCCAGCAGCGTAGGTTCATCCCTGGGCACAGATACGCAGTATTTT. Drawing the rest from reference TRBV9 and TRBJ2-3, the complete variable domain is DSGVTQTPKHLITATGQRVTLRCSPRSGDLSVYWYQQSLDQGLQFLIQYYNGEERAKGNILERFSAQQFPDLHSELNLSSLELGDSALYFCASSVGSSLGTDTQYFGPGTRLTVL.

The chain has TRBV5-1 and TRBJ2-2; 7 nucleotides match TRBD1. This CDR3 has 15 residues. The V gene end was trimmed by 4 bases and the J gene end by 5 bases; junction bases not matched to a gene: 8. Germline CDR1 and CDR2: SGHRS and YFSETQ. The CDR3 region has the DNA TGCGCCAGCAGCCGGGGTTCAGGGGGAACCGGGGAGCTGTTTTTT. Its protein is CASSRGSGGTGELFF.

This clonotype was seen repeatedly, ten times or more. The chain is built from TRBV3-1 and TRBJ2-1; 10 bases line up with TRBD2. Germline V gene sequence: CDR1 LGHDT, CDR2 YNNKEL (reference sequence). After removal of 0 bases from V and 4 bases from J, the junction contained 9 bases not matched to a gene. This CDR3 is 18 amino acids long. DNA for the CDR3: TGTGCCAGCAGCCAAGAAGAGCGGGGGGGCTTCTCGTACAATGAGCAGTTCTTC. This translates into CASSQEERGGFSYNEQFF.

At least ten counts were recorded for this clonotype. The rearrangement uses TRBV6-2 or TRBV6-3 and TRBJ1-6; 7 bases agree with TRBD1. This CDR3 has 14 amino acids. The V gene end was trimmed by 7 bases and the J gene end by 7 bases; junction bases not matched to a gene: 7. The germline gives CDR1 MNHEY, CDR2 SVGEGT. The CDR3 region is CASTLDRFNSPLHF. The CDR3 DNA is TGTGCCAGCACCTTGGACAGGTTCAATTCACCCCTCCACTTT.

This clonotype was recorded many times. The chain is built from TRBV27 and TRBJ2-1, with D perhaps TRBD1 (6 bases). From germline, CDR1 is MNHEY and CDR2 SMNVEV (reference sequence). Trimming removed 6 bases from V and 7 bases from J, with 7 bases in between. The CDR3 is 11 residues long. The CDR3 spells CASSTGNEQFF. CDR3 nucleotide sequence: TGTGCCAGCAGCACAGGGAATGAGCAGTTCTTC.

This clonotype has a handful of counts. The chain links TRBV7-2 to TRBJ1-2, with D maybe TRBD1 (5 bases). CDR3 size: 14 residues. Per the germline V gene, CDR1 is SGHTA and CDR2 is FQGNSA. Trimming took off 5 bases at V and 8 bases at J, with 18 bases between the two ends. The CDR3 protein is CASSPTGRLGGYTF. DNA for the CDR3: TGTGCCAGCAGCCCCACAGGTCGCCTGGGAGGCTACACCTTC.

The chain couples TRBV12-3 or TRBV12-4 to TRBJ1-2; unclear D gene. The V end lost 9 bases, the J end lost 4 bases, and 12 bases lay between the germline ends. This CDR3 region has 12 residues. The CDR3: CASTVLGYGYTF. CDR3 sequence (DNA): TGTGCCAGTACAGTACTGGGCTATGGCTACACCTTC.

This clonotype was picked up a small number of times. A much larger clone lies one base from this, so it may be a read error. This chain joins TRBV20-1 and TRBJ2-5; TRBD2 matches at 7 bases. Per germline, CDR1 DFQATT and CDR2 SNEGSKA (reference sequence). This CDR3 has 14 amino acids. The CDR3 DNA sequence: TGCAGCGCCAGACGAGCGGGGCTTCAAGAGACCCAGTACTTC. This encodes CSARRAGLQETQYF.

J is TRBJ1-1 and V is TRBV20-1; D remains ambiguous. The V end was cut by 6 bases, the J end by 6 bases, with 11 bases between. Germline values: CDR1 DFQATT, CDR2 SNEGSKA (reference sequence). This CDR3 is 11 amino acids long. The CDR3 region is CSATFPPEAFF. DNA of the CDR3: TGCAGTGCAACCTTCCCTCCTGAAGCTTTCTTT.

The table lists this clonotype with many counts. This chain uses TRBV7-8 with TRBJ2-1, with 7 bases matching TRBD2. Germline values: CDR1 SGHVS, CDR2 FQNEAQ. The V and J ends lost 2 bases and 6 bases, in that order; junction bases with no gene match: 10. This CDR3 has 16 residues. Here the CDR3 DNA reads TGTGCCAGCAGCTTAAGTGGGGGGGTACTACGCAATGAGCAGTTCTTC. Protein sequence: CASSLSGGVLRNEQFF. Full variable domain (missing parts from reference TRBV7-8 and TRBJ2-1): GAGVSQSPRYKVAKRGQDVALRCDPISGHVSLFWYQQALGQGPEFLTYFQNEAQLDKSGLPSDRFFAERPEGSVSTLKIQRTQQEDSAVYLCASSLSGGVLRNEQFFGPGTRLTVL.

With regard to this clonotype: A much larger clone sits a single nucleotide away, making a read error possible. In DNA, the CDR3 is TGTGCCAGCAGTCCCTCGGGGAGGGATAATCCACCCCTCCACTTT. It specifies CASSPSGRDNPPLHF. The chain carries TRBV27 and TRBJ1-6; D is unclear. Germline assignment: CDR1 MNHEY and CDR2 SMNVEV (reference sequence). CDR3 length: 15 amino acids.

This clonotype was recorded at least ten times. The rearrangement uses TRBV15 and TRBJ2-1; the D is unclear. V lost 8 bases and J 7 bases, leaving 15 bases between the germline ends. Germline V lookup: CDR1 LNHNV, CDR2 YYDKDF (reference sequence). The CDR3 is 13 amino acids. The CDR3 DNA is TGTGCCACCGGCTCTGGGGATCTGAATGAGCAGTTCTTC. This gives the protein CATGSGDLNEQFF. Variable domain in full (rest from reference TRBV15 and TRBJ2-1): DAMVIQNPRYQVTQFGKPVTLSCSQTLNHNVMYWYQQKSSQAPKLLFHYYDKDFNNEADTPDNFQSRRPNTSFCFLDIRSPGLGDTAMYLCATGSGDLNEQFFGPGTRLTVL.

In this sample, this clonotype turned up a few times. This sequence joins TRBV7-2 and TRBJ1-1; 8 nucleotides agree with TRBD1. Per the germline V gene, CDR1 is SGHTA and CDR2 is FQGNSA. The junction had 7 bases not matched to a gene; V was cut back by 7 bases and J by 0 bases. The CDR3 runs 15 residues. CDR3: CASNLRTGLNTEAFF. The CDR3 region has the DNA TGTGCCAGCAACCTCAGGACAGGGTTGAACACTGAAGCTTTCTTT. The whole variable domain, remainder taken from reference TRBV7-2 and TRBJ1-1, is GAGVSQSPSNKVTEKGKDVELRCDPISGHTALYWYRQSLGQGLEFLIYFQGNSAPDKSGLPSDRFSAERTGGSVSTLTIQRTQQEDSAVYLCASNLRTGLNTEAFFGQGTRLTVV.

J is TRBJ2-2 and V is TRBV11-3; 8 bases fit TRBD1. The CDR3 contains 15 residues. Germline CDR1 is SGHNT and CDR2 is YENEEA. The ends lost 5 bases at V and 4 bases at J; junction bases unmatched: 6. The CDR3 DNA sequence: TGTGCCAGCAGCATCACGACAGGGGCCACCGGGGAGCTGTTTTTT. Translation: CASSITTGATGELFF.